This T cell receptor (beta chain) was identified during a study of blood T cells in healthy people across ages. Alongside a J-beta primer mix, a sample-barcoded 5' primer served in a second PCR lasting about 7 to 12 cycles. TCRdb itself ran the 5' RACE reads through MiXCR, one entry per CDR3 protein. The data hold about 1.6 million distinct CDR3 sequences, with roughly 32% observed a single time. This clonotype was detected a few times. Its antigen is not identified. The study's findings and limits: The study found TCR beta diversity correlated strongly with naive T cell percentage. For the donors, CMV status was unknown and possibly confounded expanded clonotype changes. There were more naive CD4+ cells and higher diversity in long-lived donors than in aged donors. Investigators treated diversity estimates from one million T cells as underestimates.

V was clipped by 0 bases and J by 10 bases, with 14 bases between them. Germline CDR1 and CDR2: SGDLS and YYNGEE. The CDR3 is 14 amino acids. Sequencing was performed on blood. This chain links TRBV9 with TRBJ2-1, with D possibly matching TRBD2 (6 bases). The receptor's source is a woman in her thirties in good health. The CDR3 nucleotides read TGTGCCAGCAGCGTAGCCGGAGGGCTCTGGGAGCAGTTCTTC. It yields the protein CASSVAGGLWEQFF.